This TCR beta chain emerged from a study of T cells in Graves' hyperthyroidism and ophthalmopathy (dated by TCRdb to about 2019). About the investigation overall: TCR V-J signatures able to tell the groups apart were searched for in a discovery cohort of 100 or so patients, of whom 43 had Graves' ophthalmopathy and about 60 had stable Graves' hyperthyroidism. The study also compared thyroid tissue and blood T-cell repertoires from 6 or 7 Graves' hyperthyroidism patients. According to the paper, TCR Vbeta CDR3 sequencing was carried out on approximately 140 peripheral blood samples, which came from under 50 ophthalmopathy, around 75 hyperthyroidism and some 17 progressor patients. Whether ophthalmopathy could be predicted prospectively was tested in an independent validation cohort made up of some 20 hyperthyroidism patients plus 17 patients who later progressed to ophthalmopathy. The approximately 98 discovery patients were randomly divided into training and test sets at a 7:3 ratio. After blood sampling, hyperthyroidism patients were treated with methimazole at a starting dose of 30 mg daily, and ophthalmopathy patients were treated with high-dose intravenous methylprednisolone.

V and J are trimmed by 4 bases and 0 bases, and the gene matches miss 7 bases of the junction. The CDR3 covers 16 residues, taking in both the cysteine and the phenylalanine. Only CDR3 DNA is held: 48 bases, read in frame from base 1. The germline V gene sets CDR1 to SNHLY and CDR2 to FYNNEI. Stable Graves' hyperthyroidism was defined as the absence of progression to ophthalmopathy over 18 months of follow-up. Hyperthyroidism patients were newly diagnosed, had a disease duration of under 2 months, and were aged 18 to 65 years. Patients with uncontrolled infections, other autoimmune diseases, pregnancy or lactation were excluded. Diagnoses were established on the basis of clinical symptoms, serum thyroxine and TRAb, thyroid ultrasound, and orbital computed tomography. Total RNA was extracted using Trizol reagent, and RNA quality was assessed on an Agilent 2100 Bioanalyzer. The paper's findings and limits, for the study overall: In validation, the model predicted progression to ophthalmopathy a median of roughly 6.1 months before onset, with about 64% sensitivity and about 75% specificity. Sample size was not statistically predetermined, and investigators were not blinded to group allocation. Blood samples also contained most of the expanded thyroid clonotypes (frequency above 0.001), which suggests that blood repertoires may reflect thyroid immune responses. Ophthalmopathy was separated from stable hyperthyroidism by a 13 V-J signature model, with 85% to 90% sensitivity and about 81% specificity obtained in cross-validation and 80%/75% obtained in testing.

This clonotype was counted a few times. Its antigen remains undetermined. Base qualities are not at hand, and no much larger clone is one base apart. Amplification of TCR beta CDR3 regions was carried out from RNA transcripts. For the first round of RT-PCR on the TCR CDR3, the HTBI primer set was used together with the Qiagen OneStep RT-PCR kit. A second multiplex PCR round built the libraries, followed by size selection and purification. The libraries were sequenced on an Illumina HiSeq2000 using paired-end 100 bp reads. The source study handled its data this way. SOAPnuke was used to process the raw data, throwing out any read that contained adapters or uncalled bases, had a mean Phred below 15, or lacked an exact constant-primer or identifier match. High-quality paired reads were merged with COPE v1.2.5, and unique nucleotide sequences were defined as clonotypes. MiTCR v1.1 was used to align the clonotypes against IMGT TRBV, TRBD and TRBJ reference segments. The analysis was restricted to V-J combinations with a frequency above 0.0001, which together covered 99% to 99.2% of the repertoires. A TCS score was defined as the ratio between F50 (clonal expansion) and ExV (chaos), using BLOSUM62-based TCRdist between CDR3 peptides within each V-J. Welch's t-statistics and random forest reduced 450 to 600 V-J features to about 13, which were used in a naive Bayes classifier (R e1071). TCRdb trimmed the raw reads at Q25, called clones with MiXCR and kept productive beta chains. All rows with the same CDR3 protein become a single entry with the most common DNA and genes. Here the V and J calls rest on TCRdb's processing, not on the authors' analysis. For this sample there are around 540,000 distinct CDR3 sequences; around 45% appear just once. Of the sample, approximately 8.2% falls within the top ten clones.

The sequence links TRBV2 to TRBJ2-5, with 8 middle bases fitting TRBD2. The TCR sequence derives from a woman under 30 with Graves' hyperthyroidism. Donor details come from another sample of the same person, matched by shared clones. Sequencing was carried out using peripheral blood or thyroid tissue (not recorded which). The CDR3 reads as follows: CASSGERGMYQETQYF. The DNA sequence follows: TGTGCCAGCAGTGGGGAGCGGGGGATGTACCAAGAGACCCAGTACTTC.